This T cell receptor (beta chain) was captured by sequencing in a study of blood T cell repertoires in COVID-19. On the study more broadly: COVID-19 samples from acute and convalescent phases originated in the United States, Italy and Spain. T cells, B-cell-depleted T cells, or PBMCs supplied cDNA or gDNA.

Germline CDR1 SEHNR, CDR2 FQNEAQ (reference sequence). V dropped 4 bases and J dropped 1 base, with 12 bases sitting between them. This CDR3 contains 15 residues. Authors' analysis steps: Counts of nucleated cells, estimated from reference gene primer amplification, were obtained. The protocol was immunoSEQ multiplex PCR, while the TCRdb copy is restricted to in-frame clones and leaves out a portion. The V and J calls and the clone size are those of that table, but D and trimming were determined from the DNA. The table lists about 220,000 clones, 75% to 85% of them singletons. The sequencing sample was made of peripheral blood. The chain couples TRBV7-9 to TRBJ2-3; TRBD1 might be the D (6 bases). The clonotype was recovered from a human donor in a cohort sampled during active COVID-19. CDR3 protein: CASSSRGIGTDTQYF. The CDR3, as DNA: TGTGCCAGCAGCTCCAGGGGTATCGGCACAGATACGCAGTATTTT.